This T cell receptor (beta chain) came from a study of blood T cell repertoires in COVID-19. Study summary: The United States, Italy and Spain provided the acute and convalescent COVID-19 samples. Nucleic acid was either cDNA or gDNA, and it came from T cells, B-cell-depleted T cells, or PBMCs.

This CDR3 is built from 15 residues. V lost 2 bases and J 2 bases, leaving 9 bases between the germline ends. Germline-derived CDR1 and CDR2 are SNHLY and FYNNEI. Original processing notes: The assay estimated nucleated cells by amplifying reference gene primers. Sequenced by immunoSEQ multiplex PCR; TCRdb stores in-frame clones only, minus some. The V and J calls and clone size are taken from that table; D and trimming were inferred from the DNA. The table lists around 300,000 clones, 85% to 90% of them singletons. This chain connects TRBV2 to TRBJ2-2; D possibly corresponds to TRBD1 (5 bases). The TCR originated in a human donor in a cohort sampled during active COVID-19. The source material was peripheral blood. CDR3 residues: CASSENGQNTGELFF. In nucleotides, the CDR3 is TGTGCCAGCAGTGAAAACGGACAAAACACCGGGGAGCTGTTTTTT.